The 25 T cell receptor beta chains listed next were all sequenced from one sample in a study of blood T cell repertoires in COVID-19. Method: immunoSEQ multiplex PCR; TCRdb's copy keeps in-frame clones and lacks some. The sample lists under 95,000 clones; around four fifths were seen once. Material: peripheral blood. The source of these receptors is an older woman with acute or convalescent COVID-19.

The chain joins TRBV7-9 to TRBJ1-2, with a possible D match to TRBD1 (6 bases). The CDR3 covers 14 residues. The V gene lost 5 bases and the J gene lost 5 bases, with 15 bases spanning the gap. Germline lookup yields CDR1 SEHNR and CDR2 FQNEAQ (reference sequence). The CDR3 sequence is CASSVTQGVYGYTF. The DNA of the CDR3 is TGTGCCAGCAGCGTTACACAGGGAGTTTATGGCTACACCTTC. Full variable domain (rest looked up from reference TRBV7-9 and TRBJ1-2): DTGVSQNPRHKITKRGQNVTFRCDPISEHNRLYWYRQTLGQGPEFLTYFQNEAQLEKSRLLSDRFSAERPKGSFSTLEIQRTEQGDSAMYLCASSVTQGVYGYTFGSGTRLTVV.

This clone showed up just a few times. CDR3 protein: CASSLEGSAYGYTF. The CDR3, as DNA: TGCGCCAGCAGCTTGGAGGGGTCAGCCTATGGCTACACCTTC. This chain uses TRBV5-1 with TRBJ1-2, with D possibly being TRBD1 (5 bases). There are 14 residues in the CDR3. V dropped 0 bases and J dropped 4 bases, with 10 bases sitting between them. CDR1 SGHRS and CDR2 YFSETQ come from the germline V gene. Full variable domain (remainder filled in from reference TRBV5-1 and TRBJ1-2): KAGVTQTPRYLIKTRGQQVTLSCSPISGHRSVSWYQQTPGQGLQFLFEYFSETQRNKGNFPGRFSGRQFSNSRSEMNVSTLELGDSALYLCASSLEGSAYGYTFGSGTRLTVV.

The chain is built from TRBV19 and TRBJ1-5; D may be TRBD1 (5 bases). The germline gives CDR1 LNHDA, CDR2 SQIVND (reference sequence). The CDR3 is 13 amino acids. The CDR3 protein is CATGEGLGQPQHF. In nucleotides, the CDR3 is TGTGCTACGGGAGAGGGACTGGGTCAGCCCCAGCATTTT.

The chain joins TRBV6-1 to TRBJ1-5; D gene unclear. CDR1 is MNHNS and CDR2 is SASEGT in the germline V gene. The CDR3 length is 15 residues. Trimming removed 1 base at V and 1 base at J, with 8 bases between. CDR3 in amino acids: CASSEGTRSNQPQHF. DNA of the CDR3: TGTGCCAGCAGTGAAGGCACGCGGAGCAATCAGCCCCAGCATTTT.

This rearrangement joins TRBV29-1 to TRBJ2-1, with D perhaps TRBD2 (6 bases). The V and J ends lost 3 bases and 9 bases respectively, with 15 bases between them. CDR1 and CDR2 (germline): SQVTM, ANQGSEA. The CDR3 sequence is 13 residues long. The chain's CDR3 is CSVDGQGAGEQFF. The DNA for the CDR3 is TGCAGCGTTGACGGTCAGGGAGCGGGTGAGCAGTTCTTC.

This rearrangement joins TRBV12-5 to TRBJ1-1; TRBD1 is a possible D gene (6 bases). The CDR3 runs to 12 residues. Trimming left V 3 bases short and J 5 bases short, with 7 bases between. In germline, CDR1 is LGHNT, CDR2 FRNRAP. The CDR3 here is CASGFRGTEAFF. CDR3 sequence (DNA): TGTGCTAGTGGTTTCAGGGGAACTGAAGCTTTCTTT.

V usage is TRBV2 and J usage is TRBJ1-2; no clear D gene. The CDR3 is made up of 14 amino acids. Germline CDR1 SNHLY, CDR2 FYNNEI. The V and J ends lost 9 bases and 0 bases respectively, with 14 bases between them. CDR3: CASSGERTNYGYTF. The CDR3 DNA sequence: TGTGCCAGTTCCGGCGAGAGGACTAACTATGGCTACACCTTC.

V and J are TRBV28 and TRBJ2-5, with TRBD2 matching 8 bases. Germline V CDR1 and CDR2: MDHEN, SYDVKM. V lost 6 bases and J lost 5; bases outside the gene matches: 11. The length of the CDR3 is 15 residues. CDR3 sequence (DNA): TGTGCCAGCAGCCCCCAGCTAGCGGGTTCTGAGACCCAGTACTTC. Translating it yields CASSPQLAGSETQYF.

This rearrangement joins TRBV30 to TRBJ1-2, with 7 bases lining up with TRBD1. V gave up 8 bases and J gave up 8 bases; unmatched junction bases: 8. The CDR3 is 11 amino acids. In germline, CDR1 is GTSNPN, CDR2 SVGIG (reference sequence). In DNA form, the CDR3 reads TGTGCCGCCCGCACAGGGGTCGGCTACACCTTC. The encoded protein is CAARTGVGYTF.

In this sample, this clone turned up a few times. The chain recombines TRBV7-3 with TRBJ2-1; 11 bases line up with TRBD2. J gave up 7 bases and V 1 base, and 3 bases lay outside the gene matches. This CDR3 region has 15 residues. Germline V CDR1 and CDR2: SGHTA, FQGTGA. The chain's CDR3 is CASSLRLAGKNEQFF. In DNA form, the CDR3 reads TGTGCCAGCAGCTTAAGACTAGCGGGGAAAAATGAGCAGTTCTTC.

Only one count was recorded for this clone. The chain couples TRBV10-1 to TRBJ1-3; D unresolved. V lost 3 bases, J lost 2 bases, and 2 bases lay in between. CDR1 and CDR2 (germline): WNHNN, SYGVQD (reference sequence). The CDR3 length is 12 residues. The CDR3 DNA reads TGCGCCAGCAGTGACACTGGAAACACCATATATTTT. Protein product: CASSDTGNTIYF.

The CDR3 here is CASSLGPGGDIQYF. CDR3 bases: TGTGCCAGCAGCTTAGGCCCGGGAGGGGACATTCAGTACTTC. This rearrangement joins TRBV11-2 to TRBJ2-4; 8 bases are a match to TRBD2. The V and J ends lost 1 base and 8 bases, in that order; junction bases with no gene match: 4. CDR1 and CDR2 from the germline V gene are SGHAT and FQNNGV. The CDR3 spans 14 residues.

The chain recombines TRBV19 with TRBJ1-4; D not certain. The CDR3 is made up of 15 amino acids. With 3 bases removed from V and 0 bases from J, the gap between germline ends came to 8 bases. Germline values: CDR1 LNHDA, CDR2 SQIVND (reference sequence). CDR3 sequence (DNA): TGTGCCAGTAGTATTTATAGTGCAACTAATGAAAAACTGTTTTTT. This codes for CASSIYSATNEKLFF.

The chain joins TRBV19 to TRBJ1-4; D uncertain. CDR1 and CDR2 from the germline V gene are LNHDA and SQIVND (reference sequence). The CDR3 has 17 amino acids. V gave up 1 base and J gave up 5 bases, with 17 bases separating them. The CDR3 sequence is CASSIGRLGSSNEKLFF. CDR3 sequence (DNA): TGTGCCAGTAGTATAGGCCGCTTGGGGAGTTCCAATGAAAAACTGTTTTTT. Complete variable domain (other parts from reference TRBV19 and TRBJ1-4): DGGITQSPKYLFRKEGQNVTLSCEQNLNHDAMYWYRQDPGQGLRLIYYSQIVNDFQKGDIAEGYSVSREKKESFPLTVTSAQKNPTAFYLCASSIGRLGSSNEKLFFGSGTQLSVL.

V is TRBV3-1 (or the pseudogene TRBV3-2) and J is TRBJ1-2; perhaps TRBD1 as D (5 bases). The CDR3 consists of 13 residues. Germline V gene data show CDR1 as LGHDT and CDR2 as YNNKEL (reference sequence). Deletions cut 1 base from V and 7 bases from J, with 10 bases between. This chain's CDR3 is CASSQAGAGGYTF. The CDR3 nucleotides read TGTGCCAGCAGCCAAGCTGGGGCAGGTGGCTACACCTTC.

The chain links TRBV11-1 to TRBJ1-1; weak D call: TRBD1 (6 bases). The CDR3 runs 12 residues. V lost 5 bases to trimming and J lost 8 bases, with 12 bases between them. Germline V CDR1 and CDR2: SGHAT, FQDESV (reference sequence). The CDR3: CASSPRQEEAFF. For the CDR3, the DNA is TGTGCCAGCAGCCCGCGACAGGAGGAAGCTTTCTTT.

This clone has just one count. V gene TRBV6-5 combines with J gene TRBJ1-2; D not resolved. The ends were cut back, 2 bases at V and 6 bases at J, with 10 bases in the middle. The CDR3 extends over 13 amino acids. Germline V lookup: CDR1 MNHEY, CDR2 SVGAGI. The CDR3 sequence is CASSYGQTDGYTF. The CDR3 coding sequence is TGTGCCAGCAGTTACGGGCAGACCGATGGCTACACCTTC.

V is TRBV7-6 and J is TRBJ2-5; D may be TRBD2 (6 bases). The CDR3 totals 14 residues. Per the germline V gene, CDR1 is SGHVS and CDR2 is FNYEAQ. V gave up 5 bases and J gave up 5 bases, with 15 bases separating them. This chain's CDR3 is CASSRDPGRETQYF. The CDR3 DNA is TGTGCCAGCAGCCGGGACCCTGGGAGGGAGACCCAGTACTTC.

The chain joins TRBV20-1 to TRBJ1-1; D ambiguous. The germline V gene encodes CDR1 DFQATT and CDR2 SNEGSKA (reference sequence). The CDR3 has 13 amino acids. The V end lost 3 bases, the J end lost 5 bases, and 13 bases lay between the germline ends. The CDR3 loop reads CSASLGSWTEAFF. The CDR3 DNA follows: TGCAGTGCTAGTTTGGGGAGTTGGACTGAAGCTTTCTTT.

V and J are TRBV18 and TRBJ1-1; D may be TRBD1 (6 bases). This CDR3 spans 18 amino acids. Germline V CDR1 and CDR2: KGHSH, LQKENI. V dropped 3 bases and J dropped 6 bases, with 26 bases sitting between them. CDR3 loop: CASSPRPGRWDNDPEAFF. The CDR3 bases are TGTGCCAGCTCACCGCGGCCAGGGCGGTGGGACAATGATCCTGAAGCTTTCTTT.

The V and J genes are TRBV18 and TRBJ1-5, with 7 bases aligning to TRBD1. The CDR3 sequence is 16 residues long. The germline gives CDR1 KGHSH, CDR2 LQKENI. V dropped 1 base and J dropped 1; count of bases not matched to a gene: 4. The DNA of the CDR3 is TGTGCCAGCTCACCACAGGGGGCGGCGAGCAATCAGCCCCAGCATTTT. It codes for CASSPQGAASNQPQHF.

V and J are TRBV4-1 and TRBJ1-4; D not certain. The V gene's germline CDR1 is MGHRA and CDR2 YSYEKL. The CDR3 sequence is 18 residues long. V lost 1 base to trimming and J lost 5 bases, with 20 bases between them. The CDR3: CASSQATRGGSGNEKLFF. CDR3 DNA sequence: TGCGCCAGCAGCCAAGCCACGCGGGGTGGCTCGGGAAATGAAAAACTGTTTTTT.

This clone has only a few counts. The chain joins TRBV7-8 to TRBJ1-4, with 8 bases identical to TRBD1. This CDR3 region has 15 residues. CDR1 SGHVS and CDR2 FQNEAQ come from the germline V gene. Losses at the gene ends were 2 bases for V and 7 bases for J; bases not matched to a gene: 6. CDR3 residues: CASSLYPGGVEKLFF. The CDR3 DNA reads as TGTGCCAGCAGCTTATATCCAGGGGGCGTTGAAAAACTGTTTTTT. The complete variable domain, with remaining parts taken from reference TRBV7-8 and TRBJ1-4, reads GAGVSQSPRYKVAKRGQDVALRCDPISGHVSLFWYQQALGQGPEFLTYFQNEAQLDKSGLPSDRFFAERPEGSVSTLKIQRTQQEDSAVYLCASSLYPGGVEKLFFGSGTQLSVL.

V gene TRBV6-1 combines with J gene TRBJ2-1, with D unresolved. This CDR3 has 15 residues. Germline lookup yields CDR1 MNHNS and CDR2 SASEGT. V was shortened by 1 base and J by 1 base, with 8 bases between the two germline ends. The chain's CDR3 is CASSEDTASYNEQFF. DNA for the CDR3: TGTGCCAGCAGTGAAGATACAGCTTCCTACAATGAGCAGTTCTTC.

The chain has TRBV28 and TRBJ1-6, with a weak D call TRBD1 (5 bases). Germline values: CDR1 MDHEN, CDR2 SYDVKM. CDR3 length: 18 amino acids. Between the trimmed V and J ends, which lost 6 bases and 0 bases, there was a span of 18 bases. The CDR3 bases are TGTGCCAGCAGCACCATCAGGGACTTAAGCTCCTATAATTCACCCCTCCACTTT. This translates into CASSTIRDLSSYNSPLHF.